These T cell receptor beta chains were read from a single sample in a study of identical twins. From the 5' RACE reads, TCRdb called clonotypes with MiXCR, one entry per CDR3 protein. The repertoire holds about 890,000 distinct CDR3 sequences, 9% to 15% seen once, with around 1.5% in the top ten. This same sample was also part of a study on yellow fever vaccine responses in identical twins.

Sample: PBMCs. The receptors stem from a young woman in good health. CDR3s leave out the opening cysteine and the closing phenylalanine or tryptophan. The order of the fields is CDR3 length, V gene, clone size, CDR3 protein. For some rows the clone size is stated as once, few or many, or as a class when expanded; others skip it.

13,TRBV12-3/TRBV12-4,many,ASSKLAQNTDTQY
10,TRBV20-1,many,SANRVAGELF
10,TRBV6-5,few,ASNSLGETQY
13,TRBV12-3/TRBV12-4,many,ASSLSATAGNTIY
13,TRBV10-3,few,ATGTGNGNTGELF
12,TRBV11-2,NA,ASSFGRAGNTIY
12,TRBV2,NA,ASMGGYGNQPQH
14,TRBV7-8,few,ASSRPRDANNEKLF
10,TRBV7-9,NA,ASSPSYVGYT
12,TRBV5-1,few,ASSATNGNYGYT
11,TRBV29-1,NA,SVEESRDQPQH
11,TRBV29-1,NA,SVHLPDAYEQY
12,TRBV7-6,NA,ASSRTAVTDTQY
14,TRBV5-1,NA,ASSTALEGNSYEQY
13,TRBV5-1,NA,ASSLRTSGRDEQF
12,TRBV7-6,few,ASSPDGGVDTQY
13,TRBV7-2,NA,ASSLVWKSNQPQH
10,TRBV2,NA,ASSEDYYEQF
14,TRBV24-1,NA,ATSVTGGTRTGELF
9,TRBV12-3/TRBV12-4,many,ASSFHYEQY
15,TRBV12-3/TRBV12-4,NA,ASRGRLAGHQGDIQY
13,TRBV6-5,few,ASSYFGTGLYEQY